Listed below are T cell receptor beta chains from one sample, sequenced in a study of regulatory T cells in long-lasting Graves disease. TCRdb used MiXCR to reprocess the multiplex PCR reads, holding one entry per CDR3 protein. The sample has about 610,000 distinct CDR3 sequences, around 16% seen once. These same records also appear under a second study, on T cells in Graves' hyperthyroidism and ophthalmopathy.

The specimen comprised peripheral blood mononuclear cells (PBMCs), sampled at new diagnosis, from a patient treated with antithyroid drugs. These TCRs come from a man younger than 30 with Graves disease. The CDR3 runs from the conserved cysteine through the conserved F or W. D genes are given only for firm matches. A clone size is listed for some rows: how often the clone was seen (once, few, many), or a class if it is expanded.

size: many; D: TRBD2; V: TRBV11-2; J: TRBJ2-1; DNA: TGTGCCAGCAGCCAGACTAGCGGGAGGGCGCGGGAGCAGTTCTTC; CDR3: CASSQTSGRAREQFF
size: few; D: .; V: TRBV2; J: TRBJ1-5; DNA: TGTGCCAGCAGGGGATTTGAGGACAATCAGCCCCAGCATTTT; CDR3: CASRGFEDNQPQHF
size: .; D: .; V: TRBV10-3; J: TRBJ1-5; DNA: TGTGCCATCAGTGAGTGGGGGACTGATCAGCCCCAGCATTTT; CDR3: CAISEWGTDQPQHF
size: many; D: .; V: TRBV10-1; J: TRBJ1-1; DNA: TGCGCCAGCAGTCGACAGGCGACGAACACTGAAGCTTTCTTT; CDR3: CASSRQATNTEAFF
size: many; D: .; V: TRBV6-5; J: TRBJ1-1; DNA: TGTGCCAGCAGTTACGGGGGCCAGGCTTTCTTT; CDR3: CASSYGGQAFF
size: many; D: TRBD1; V: TRBV20-1; J: TRBJ2-5; DNA: TGCAGTGCTGGGTACAGGGGCCAAGAGACCCAGTACTTC; CDR3: CSAGYRGQETQYF
size: many; D: .; V: TRBV5-1; J: TRBJ1-2; DNA: TGCGCCAGCAGCTTGGAGGGTGGCTACACCTTC; CDR3: CASSLEGGYTF
size: few; D: TRBD2; V: TRBV4-1; J: TRBJ2-7; DNA: TGCGCCAGCAGCCCCTCGGTAGCGGGGGGATACGAGCAGTACTTC; CDR3: CASSPSVAGGYEQYF
size: .; D: .; V: TRBV7-9; J: TRBJ1-3; DNA: TGTGCCAGCAGCTCGGAAAACACCATATATTTT; CDR3: CASSSENTIYF
size: many; D: TRBD2; V: TRBV11-2; J: TRBJ2-1; DNA: TGTGCCAGCAGCTTCCGGCCTAGCGGGAGGGACAATGAGCAGTTCTTC; CDR3: CASSFRPSGRDNEQFF
size: .; D: TRBD1; V: TRBV9; J: TRBJ2-5; DNA: TGTGCCAGCAGTTGGGGACAGGCGAAAGAGACCCAGTACTTC; CDR3: CASSWGQAKETQYF
size: .; D: .; V: TRBV5-4; J: TRBJ2-7; DNA: TGTGCCAGCAGCTTTTGGGAATACGAGCAGTACTTC; CDR3: CASSFWEYEQYF
size: .; D: .; V: TRBV4-1; J: TRBJ1-5; DNA: TGCGCCAGCAGTCATCTACCGGCAGGGCCATTCAATCAGCCCCAGCATTTT; CDR3: CASSHLPAGPFNQPQHF
size: many; D: .; V: TRBV24-1; J: TRBJ1-2; DNA: TGTGCCACCAGTGATCCTGTCTATGGCTACACCTTC; CDR3: CATSDPVYGYTF
size: many; D: .; V: TRBV29-1; J: TRBJ2-3; DNA: TGCAGCGGGAAAGCGAGTGGCACAGATACGCAGTATTTT; CDR3: CSGKASGTDTQYF
size: few; D: .; V: TRBV27; J: TRBJ2-7; DNA: TGTGCCAACTTCCGAAAAAGCAGGCACGAGCAGTACTTC; CDR3: CANFRKSRHEQYF
size: many; D: .; V: TRBV29-1; J: TRBJ2-2; DNA: TGCAGCGTGTACACCGGGGAGCTGTTTTTT; CDR3: CSVYTGELFF
size: many; D: .; V: TRBV28; J: TRBJ2-1; DNA: TGTGCCAGCAGTTTTAGGGGCGCCTACAATGAGCAGTTCTTC; CDR3: CASSFRGAYNEQFF
size: many; D: TRBD1; V: TRBV12-5; J: TRBJ1-1; DNA: TGTGCTAGTGGCCTCAGGAGCTCGGGACAGACTTTAGGTGCTGAAGCTTTCTTT; CDR3: CASGLRSSGQTLGAEAFF
size: many; D: .; V: TRBV5-1; J: TRBJ1-1; DNA: TGCGCCAGCAGCTTGGGACGCAACCAATTCATGAACACTGAAGCTTTCTTT; CDR3: CASSLGRNQFMNTEAFF
size: few; D: TRBD2; V: TRBV27; J: TRBJ2-7; DNA: TGTGCCAGCAGTTTATCGATAGGGCTAGCGGGAGGCGAGCAGTACTTC; CDR3: CASSLSIGLAGGEQYF
size: many; D: TRBD1; V: TRBV11-2; J: TRBJ1-2; DNA: TGTGCCAGCAGCTTAGTCACCCTCAGGGGGCAGGAAGGCTACACCTTC; CDR3: CASSLVTLRGQEGYTF
size: many; D: .; V: TRBV5-5; J: TRBJ1-1; DNA: TGTGCCAGCAGCTGGACGGGGGCTAACACTGAAGCTTTCTTT; CDR3: CASSWTGANTEAFF
size: few; D: TRBD2; V: TRBV12-3/TRBV12-4; J: TRBJ2-7; DNA: TGTGCCAGCAGTCCGGGACTAGGGGCCTACGAGCAGTACTTC; CDR3: CASSPGLGAYEQYF
size: few; D: .; V: TRBV5-1; J: TRBJ2-7; DNA: TGCGCCAGCAGCTCCCAACTCGAGCAGTACTTC; CDR3: CASSSQLEQYF
size: .; D: TRBD1; V: TRBV28; J: TRBJ1-4; DNA: TGTGCCAGCAGGACAGGGATTTCCCGTAATGAAAAACTGTTTTTT; CDR3: CASRTGISRNEKLFF
size: many; D: .; V: TRBV12-3/TRBV12-4; J: TRBJ2-7; DNA: TGTGCCAGCAGACCCGACGGCTACGAGCAGTACTTC; CDR3: CASRPDGYEQYF
size: many; D: TRBD2; V: TRBV6-5; J: TRBJ2-7; DNA: TGTGCCAGCAGTTACTCGATCGGTGGGGGGGTCCCGGACGAGCAGTACTTC; CDR3: CASSYSIGGGVPDEQYF
size: .; D: TRBD2; V: TRBV30; J: TRBJ2-7; DNA: TGTGCCTGGAGAAGACTAGCGGGAGGGCCGAGCGAGCAGTACTTC; CDR3: CAWRRLAGGPSEQYF
size: .; D: TRBD2; V: TRBV7-3; J: TRBJ2-7; DNA: TGTGCCAGCAGCTTAGCGGGAGGGACGCAGTACGAGCAGTACTTC; CDR3: CASSLAGGTQYEQYF
size: many; D: .; V: TRBV5-1; J: TRBJ2-7; DNA: TGCGCCAGCAGCTTAGCCTGGGACTACGAGCAGTACTTC; CDR3: CASSLAWDYEQYF
size: many; D: TRBD2; V: TRBV7-9; J: TRBJ2-3; DNA: TGTGCCAGCAGCTTAGGAAGGACTAGCGACGGCACAGATACGCAGTATTTT; CDR3: CASSLGRTSDGTDTQYF
size: many; D: .; V: TRBV2; J: TRBJ2-3; DNA: TGTGCCGGGAGAGGTCCAGATACGCAGTATTTT; CDR3: CAGRGPDTQYF
size: many; D: TRBD1; V: TRBV12-3/TRBV12-4; J: TRBJ1-2; DNA: TGTGCCAGCACTCCGGGACAGGGAGTTGGCTACACCTTC; CDR3: CASTPGQGVGYTF
size: many; D: TRBD1; V: TRBV27; J: TRBJ1-5; DNA: TGTGCCAGCAGCTCGACAGGGGGATTTCAGCCCCAGCATTTT; CDR3: CASSSTGGFQPQHF
size: few; D: .; V: TRBV7-9; J: TRBJ1-1; DNA: TGTGCCAGCAGCCCTCTGTCTAATCTAGAAGCTTTCTTT; CDR3: CASSPLSNLEAFF
size: .; D: .; V: TRBV18; J: TRBJ2-3; DNA: TGTGCCAGCTCACTACAAATACGAGCGGGCTCTAGCACAGATACGCAGTATTTT; CDR3: CASSLQIRAGSSTDTQYF
size: few; D: TRBD1; V: TRBV30; J: TRBJ1-6; DNA: TGTGCCTGGAGTCGCGGACAGGGGGGTTCACCCCTCCACTTT; CDR3: CAWSRGQGGSPLHF
size: many; D: .; V: TRBV12-3/TRBV12-4; J: TRBJ2-3; DNA: TGTGCCAGCAGTACCCGGGGGACAGATACGCAGTATTTT; CDR3: CASSTRGTDTQYF
size: many; D: .; V: TRBV10-3; J: TRBJ2-5; DNA: TGTGCCATCAGTGCCAAGGCAGCAGAGACCCAGTACTTC; CDR3: CAISAKAAETQYF
size: .; D: .; V: TRBV19; J: TRBJ2-5; DNA: TGTGCCAGTAGTATCTGGCGCACTCCGGGGACCCAGTACTTC; CDR3: CASSIWRTPGTQYF
size: many; D: TRBD2; V: TRBV5-1; J: TRBJ2-7; DNA: TGCGCCAGCAGACGCGACGGGGGGGCCTACGAGCAGTACTTC; CDR3: CASRRDGGAYEQYF
size: .; D: TRBD1; V: TRBV29-1; J: TRBJ2-7; DNA: TGCAGCGTTTTAGGGGACAGGGGGTACGAGCAGTACTTC; CDR3: CSVLGDRGYEQYF
size: few; D: .; V: TRBV30; J: TRBJ2-5; DNA: TGTGCCTGGAGAGATCTGGGGGCGGGGACAGAGACCCAGTACTTC; CDR3: CAWRDLGAGTETQYF
size: many; D: TRBD2; V: TRBV20-1; J: TRBJ2-7; DNA: TGCAGTGCTAGATCCGGACTCTTGGGGGGGAGCTACGAGCAGTACTTC; CDR3: CSARSGLLGGSYEQYF
size: many; D: .; V: TRBV29-1; J: TRBJ1-1; DNA: TGCAGCGTTGCGGGGGGGCACACTGAAGCTTTCTTT; CDR3: CSVAGGHTEAFF
size: few; D: TRBD2; V: TRBV15; J: TRBJ2-7; DNA: TGTGCCACCAGCAGAGCTTTAGCGGGAGGAGGATCCTACGAGCAGTACTTC; CDR3: CATSRALAGGGSYEQYF
size: .; D: .; V: TRBV20-1; J: TRBJ1-1; DNA: TGCAGTGCCCGGGACCGGGGTCGACATCTTTTAGCTTTCTTT; CDR3: CSARDRGRHLLAFF
size: many; D: TRBD2; V: TRBV7-6; J: TRBJ2-1; DNA: TGTGCCAGCAGCCGCCCGACTAGCGGGAGGGGGGATGAGCAGTTCTTC; CDR3: CASSRPTSGRGDEQFF
size: many; D: TRBD1; V: TRBV29-1; J: TRBJ1-5; DNA: TGCAGCGTTGAGACAGGGACCCGCAATCAGCCCCAGCATTTT; CDR3: CSVETGTRNQPQHF
size: .; D: TRBD1; V: TRBV7-9; J: TRBJ1-6; DNA: TGTGCCAGCAGCCCCCGGGACAGGGTCGACTCACCCCTCCACTTT; CDR3: CASSPRDRVDSPLHF
size: .; D: .; V: TRBV29-1; J: TRBJ2-2; DNA: TGCAGCGTTGTATTAGCGGAGACCACCGGGGAGCTGTTTTTT; CDR3: CSVVLAETTGELFF
size: few; D: .; V: TRBV9; J: TRBJ1-3; DNA: TGTGCCAGCAGCGTTGGGGCACTCTCTGGAAACACCATATATTTT; CDR3: CASSVGALSGNTIYF
size: few; D: TRBD2; V: TRBV3-1; J: TRBJ2-7; DNA: TGTGCCAGCAGTCGGACTAGCGGGAGATCAGAGCAGTACTTC; CDR3: CASSRTSGRSEQYF